The clone carrying this T cell receptor (beta chain) was observed a single time. The antigen remains unidentified. Deletions cut 4 bases from V and 5 bases from J, with 20 bases between. Per the germline V gene, CDR1 is LGHNA and CDR2 is YNFKEQ. The CDR3 runs to 16 residues. This entry belongs to a study of graft-versus-host responses after intestinal transplantation. The wider study: As for transplant type, recipients had multivisceral, liver-intestinal, or isolated intestinal grafts.

Only in-frame clones appear in the TCRdb table, and some are missing; sequencing was by immunoSEQ multiplex PCR. The data hold 65,000 to 100,000 clones, with around 93% observed a single time. This chain connects TRBV4-2 to TRBJ1-1, with D possibly matching TRBD1 (6 bases). The sequences come from unstimulated CD8+ T cells sorted from spleen or lymph node cells, collected before transplant. The sequence came from a human donor who was the organ donor for an intestinal transplant. The CDR3 sequence: CASSPQPGGLGTEAFF. For the CDR3, the DNA is TGTGCCAGCAGCCCCCAACCCGGGGGGCTGGGAACTGAAGCTTTCTTT.